The 28 T cell receptor beta chains presented below share a single source sample, sequenced in a study of early T cells in non-severe SARS-CoV-2 infection. TCRdb independently ran MiXCR on the 5' RACE reads; one entry per CDR3 protein. This table has about 30,000 distinct CDR3 sequences, approximately 5.5% appearing once. The sequencing input was whole blood. Every receptor here comes from an adult who was a healthcare worker with PCR-confirmed SARS-CoV-2 infection or an uninfected control (not recorded which).

This clonotype has a count of ten or more. CDR3 sequence reads: CSARVRLALETQYF. DNA of the CDR3: TGCAGTGCTAGAGTCAGGTTGGCGCTCGAGACCCAGTACTTC. The rearrangement links TRBV20-1 to TRBJ2-5; D remains unclear. The CDR3 has 14 residues. Trimming left V 1 base short and J 5 bases short, with 14 bases between. The germline V gene has CDR1 DFQATT and CDR2 SNEGSKA (reference sequence).

The V and J genes are TRBV6-6 and TRBJ2-7; D is ambiguous. The CDR3 extends over 13 amino acids. Per the germline V gene, CDR1 is MNHNY and CDR2 is SVGAGI (reference sequence). V was trimmed by 6 bases and J by 4 bases, leaving 13 bases between them. The CDR3 protein is CASSNYPSYEQYF. The CDR3 DNA sequence: TGTGCCAGCAGCAACTACCCCTCTTACGAGCAGTACTTC.

V gene TRBV7-6 combines with J gene TRBJ1-1; D is ambiguous. Trimming left V 5 bases short and J 4 bases short, with 11 bases between. Germline CDR1 is SGHVS and CDR2 is FNYEAQ. CDR3 length equals 13 residues. The CDR3, as DNA: TGTGCCAGCAGCAAAGGACCGAGCACTGAAGCTTTCTTT. Its protein product is CASSKGPSTEAFF.

The chain joins TRBV29-1 to TRBJ2-3, with no clear D. Germline CDR1 SQVTM, CDR2 ANQGSEA. V was clipped by 6 bases and J by 8 bases, with 9 bases between them. The CDR3 contains 10 residues. CDR3 in amino acids: CSVEMGTQYF. The CDR3 region has the DNA TGCAGCGTGGAGATGGGTACGCAGTATTTT.

This clonotype was found once. The junction shows a germline mismatch at one end, possibly a read error. This chain uses TRBV6-5 with TRBJ2-6; perhaps D is TRBD1 or TRBD2 (5 bases each). Looked up from germline, CDR1 is MNHEY and CDR2 is SVGAGI. This CDR3 is built from 16 residues. The CDR3 DNA is TGTGCCAGCACCCCAAGAGGGTTTGGTGGGGCCAACGACCTGACTTTC. It encodes CASTPRGFGGANDLTF.

This clonotype was seen ten or more times. This CDR3 is CSVVSGNTGELFF. The CDR3, as DNA: TGCAGCGTTGTTAGCGGAAACACCGGGGAGCTGTTTTTT. The chain links TRBV29-1 to TRBJ2-2, with D possibly matching TRBD2 (6 bases). The CDR3 covers 13 residues. V was trimmed by 4 bases and J by 2 bases, leaving 8 bases between them. The germline gives CDR1 SQVTM, CDR2 ANQGSEA.

This sequence joins TRBV6-6 and TRBJ1-3; the D gene is possibly TRBD1 (6 bases). V lost 7 bases to trimming and J lost 6 bases, with 19 bases between them. This CDR3 has 15 residues. Germline CDR1 MNHNY, CDR2 SVGAGI (reference sequence). Here the CDR3 reads CASTNNPGQENTIYF. In DNA, the CDR3 is TGTGCCAGCACTAACAATCCGGGACAAGAAAACACCATATATTTT.

The table lists this clonotype with many counts. J is TRBJ1-2 and V is TRBV11-2; D gene unclear. Germline-derived CDR1 and CDR2 are SGHAT and FQNNGV. The CDR3 loop spans 15 amino acids. The germline V and J ends were trimmed by 3 bases and 6 bases, with 17 bases remaining between them. This CDR3 reads CASSFRSYSGDGYTF. The CDR3 nucleotides read TGTGCCAGCAGCTTTAGGAGTTATTCCGGGGATGGCTACACCTTC.

This clonotype was found many times. V is TRBV6-6 and J is TRBJ2-3; 7 bases map to TRBD1. The trim removed 6 bases at V and 0 bases at J, leaving 3 bases unmatched. Germline assignment: CDR1 MNHNY and CDR2 SVGAGI (reference sequence). The CDR3 length is 14 residues. The CDR3 DNA reads as TGTGCCAGCAGGGGACAGCGTAGCACAGATACGCAGTATTTT. Its protein is CASRGQRSTDTQYF.

This chain connects TRBV7-9 to TRBJ2-2; D uncertain. The CDR3 has 15 amino acids. V was shortened by 3 bases and J by 0 bases, with 8 bases between the two germline ends. The germline gives CDR1 SEHNR, CDR2 FQNEAQ (reference sequence). Here the CDR3 reads CASSFAQTNTGELFF. DNA for the CDR3: TGTGCCAGCAGCTTCGCACAGACGAACACCGGGGAGCTGTTTTTT.

In this sample, this clonotype turned up many times. The genes are TRBV5-5 and TRBJ2-3, with TRBD1 identical over 8 bases. Unmatched junction bases numbered 9, after V lost 2 bases and J lost 7 bases. The CDR3 is 15 residues long. From germline, CDR1 is SGHKS and CDR2 YYEKEE (reference sequence). Here the CDR3 reads CASSLTGQVGHTQYF. DNA of the CDR3: TGTGCCAGCAGCTTAACGGGACAGGTGGGGCATACGCAGTATTTT.

A remark on this clonotype: A much larger clone is a single base away; this may be a read error. Here the CDR3 reads CVSSPGTSGVTYEQYF. The DNA of the CDR3 is TGTGTCAGCAGTCCCGGGACTAGCGGGGTTACCTACGAGCAGTACTTC. The chain has TRBV12-3 or TRBV12-4 and TRBJ2-7, with 13 nucleotides matching TRBD2. The CDR3 loop spans 16 amino acids.

At least ten counts were recorded for this clonotype. This rearrangement joins TRBV2 to TRBJ1-1; the D gene is possibly TRBD1 (6 bases). The germline V and J ends were trimmed by 4 bases and 5 bases, with 14 bases remaining between them. CDR3 length: 14 residues. The germline gives CDR1 SNHLY, CDR2 FYNNEI. CDR3 protein: CASSVLGGRTEAFF. CDR3 DNA: TGTGCCAGCAGTGTTTTGGGGGGCCGGACTGAAGCTTTCTTT. Based on the CDR3 plus reference TRBV2 and TRBJ1-1, the full variable domain is EPEVTQTPSHQVTQMGQEVILRCVPISNHLYFYWYRQILGQKVEFLVSFYNNEISEKSEIFDDQFSVERPDGSNFTLKIRSTKLEDSAMYFCASSVLGGRTEAFFGQGTRLTVV.

This clonotype came up many times. The rearrangement joins TRBV7-9 to TRBJ2-1, with 13 bases matching TRBD2. Germline V CDR1 and CDR2: SEHNR, FQNEAQ (reference sequence). V lost 8 bases and J lost 9; bases outside the gene matches: 7. This CDR3 has 14 amino acids. Here the CDR3 reads CASQGLAGVFEQFF. Written as DNA, the CDR3 is TGTGCCAGCCAAGGACTAGCGGGGGTCTTTGAGCAGTTCTTC.

This clonotype was observed many times. V gene TRBV5-8 combines with J gene TRBJ2-7; D unclear. V dropped 9 bases and J dropped 1 base, with 14 bases sitting between them. CDR1 and CDR2 from the germline V gene are SGHTS and YDEGEE. There are 13 residues in the CDR3. The CDR3 nucleotides are TGTGCCAACTCCGCGTGGAAGTCCTACGAGCAGTACTTC. Translated: CANSAWKSYEQYF.

This clonotype was found many times. The chain is built from TRBV14 and TRBJ2-5; D may match TRBD1 or TRBD2 (5 bases each). The V and J ends lost 0 bases and 6 bases respectively, with 17 bases between them. From germline, CDR1 is SGHDN and CDR2 FVKESK. CDR3 length equals 16 residues. CDR3 sequence (DNA): TGTGCCAGCAGCCAAGAAGTTGGGGACGGCCGAAAGACCCAGTACTTC. Its protein product is CASSQEVGDGRKTQYF.

This clonotype has a count of ten or more. This chain uses TRBV11-3 with TRBJ2-7; D not certain. The V gene lost 5 bases and the J gene lost 6 bases, with 11 bases spanning the gap. The germline CDR1 and CDR2 sequences are SGHNT and YENEEA. The CDR3 is 12 residues long. CDR3 nucleotide sequence: TGTGCCAGCAGCATCTTATCCGGCGAGCAGTACTTC. The encoded protein is CASSILSGEQYF.

The rearrangement joins TRBV5-1 to TRBJ2-5; 9 bases align to TRBD1. CDR1 and CDR2 from the germline V gene are SGHRS and YFSETQ. This CDR3 contains 14 residues. The V segment lost 4 bases and the J segment 5 bases; nucleotides outside the gene matches: 6. CDR3 coding DNA: TGCGCCAGCAGCATATCCGGACAGGGGGAGACCCAGTACTTC. It codes for CASSISGQGETQYF. The whole variable domain, remainder taken from reference TRBV5-1 and TRBJ2-5, is KAGVTQTPRYLIKTRGQQVTLSCSPISGHRSVSWYQQTPGQGLQFLFEYFSETQRNKGNFPGRFSGRQFSNSRSEMNVSTLELGDSALYLCASSISGQGETQYFGPGTRLLVL.

In its sample, this clonotype was seen many times. The chain joins TRBV7-9 to TRBJ1-5; tentative D call: TRBD1 (5 bases). Germline CDR1 and CDR2: SEHNR and FQNEAQ (reference sequence). The CDR3 spans 15 residues. With 1 base removed from V and 2 bases from J, the gap between germline ends came to 9 bases. In nucleotides, the CDR3 is TGTGCCAGCAGCTTAGATCCAGGGCGCAATCAGCCCCAGCATTTT. The encoded protein is CASSLDPGRNQPQHF.

A few counts support this clonotype. The V gene is TRBV11-2, the J gene TRBJ2-3; perhaps D is TRBD1 or TRBD2 (5 bases each). The CDR3 has 14 amino acids. The germline V gene has CDR1 SGHAT and CDR2 FQNNGV. The ends were cut back, 5 bases at V and 11 bases at J, with 20 bases in the middle. The CDR3 coding sequence is TGTGCCAGCAGCCTAGGGACCTTCTATCCCCGGCAGTATTTT. The encoded protein is CASSLGTFYPRQYF.

This clonotype was detected many times. The chain combines TRBV7-2 with TRBJ2-3; 8 nucleotides match TRBD2. With V trimmed by 5 bases and J by 11 bases, 18 bases remained unmatched. Germline V lookup: CDR1 SGHTA, CDR2 FQGNSA. CDR3 length equals 16 residues. The CDR3 protein is CASSVQSGGGPNGQYF. The CDR3 coding sequence is TGTGCCAGCAGCGTGCAAAGCGGGGGTGGCCCCAATGGGCAGTATTTT.

This clonotype occurred many times. This sequence joins TRBV7-9 and TRBJ1-1; D ambiguous. Germline V gene data show CDR1 as SEHNR and CDR2 as FQNEAQ (reference sequence). There are 13 residues in the CDR3. Between the trimmed V and J ends, which lost 3 bases and 4 bases, there was a span of 9 bases. The DNA of the CDR3 is TGTGCCAGCAGCTTGGACCGGACCACTGAAGCTTTCTTT. Residues: CASSLDRTTEAFF.

There are a few counts of this clonotype. The CDR3 reads CASSYRLAGVNEQFF. CDR3 nucleotides: TGTGCCAGCAGCTACCGACTAGCGGGAGTCAATGAGCAGTTCTTC. V usage is TRBV7-2 and J usage is TRBJ2-1; 12 nucleotides line up with TRBD2. The V segment lost 4 bases and the J segment 6 bases; nucleotides outside the gene matches: 4. Germline-derived CDR1 and CDR2 are SGHTA and FQGNSA. The CDR3 is 15 residues long.

CDR3 DNA: TGTGCCAGCAGCCAAGGATTTCGGAGGGGCTCTTTGTACCAAGAGACCCAGTACTTC. It specifies CASSQGFRRGSLYQETQYF. This chain uses TRBV3-1 with TRBJ2-5, with D possibly matching TRBD2 (6 bases). This CDR3 region has 19 residues. Germline V gene lookup returns CDR1 LGHDT and CDR2 YNNKEL (reference sequence). Trimming removed 1 base from V and 0 bases from J, with 21 bases in between.

This clonotype was seen many times. The chain employs TRBV29-1 and TRBJ1-4; 7 bases align to TRBD1. The V gene end was trimmed by 3 bases and the J gene end by 10 bases; junction bases not matched to a gene: 2. The germline CDR1 and CDR2 sequences are SQVTM and ANQGSEA. This CDR3 is 11 amino acids long. CDR3 protein: CSVDQGVKLFF. The DNA for the CDR3 is TGCAGCGTTGACCAGGGGGTAAAACTGTTTTTT.

This clonotype was counted ten times or more. This chain connects TRBV6-4 to TRBJ2-3; 11 bases are a match to TRBD2. CDR1 and CDR2 from the germline V gene are MRHNA and SNTAGT. The junction had 0 bases not matched to a gene; V was cut back by 2 bases and J by 5 bases. The CDR3 runs 14 residues. CDR3 amino acids: CASSDGLAGDTQYF. CDR3 DNA sequence: TGTGCCAGCAGTGACGGACTAGCGGGAGATACGCAGTATTTT.

There are many counts of this clonotype. CDR3 in amino acids: CASRGGGQGWKAFF. The CDR3 nucleotides read TGTGCCAGCAGAGGAGGAGGACAGGGTTGGAAAGCTTTCTTT. The genes are TRBV28 and TRBJ1-1, with 8 bases identical to TRBD1. The CDR3 sequence is 14 residues long. CDR1 and CDR2 (germline): MDHEN, SYDVKM. V was pared by 6 bases and J by 9 bases, with 12 bases of the junction left unmatched.

This clonotype was seen at least ten times. The gene calls are TRBV20-1 and TRBJ2-5; 7 nucleotides match TRBD2. The length of the CDR3 is 13 residues. Losses at the gene ends were 5 bases for V and 3 bases for J; bases not matched to a gene: 6. Germline values: CDR1 DFQATT, CDR2 SNEGSKA (reference sequence). CDR3 DNA: TGCAGTGCTCCTCGGGGGAGGGAAGAGACCCAGTACTTC. Amino acids: CSAPRGREETQYF.